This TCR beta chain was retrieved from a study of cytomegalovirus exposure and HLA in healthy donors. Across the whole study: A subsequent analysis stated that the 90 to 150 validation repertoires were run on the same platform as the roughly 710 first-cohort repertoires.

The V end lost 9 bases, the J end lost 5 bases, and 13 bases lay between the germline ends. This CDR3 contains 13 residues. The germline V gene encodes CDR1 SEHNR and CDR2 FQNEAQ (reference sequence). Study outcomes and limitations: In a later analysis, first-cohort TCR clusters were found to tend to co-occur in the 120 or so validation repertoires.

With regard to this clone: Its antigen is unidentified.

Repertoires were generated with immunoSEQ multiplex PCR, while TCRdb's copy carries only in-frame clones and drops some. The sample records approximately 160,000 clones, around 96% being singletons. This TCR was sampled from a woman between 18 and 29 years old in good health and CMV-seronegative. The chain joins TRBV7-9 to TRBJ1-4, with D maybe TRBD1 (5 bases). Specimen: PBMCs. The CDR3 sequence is CASAGGTNEKLFF. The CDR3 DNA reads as TGTGCCAGTGCGGGGGGGACCAATGAAAAACTGTTTTTT. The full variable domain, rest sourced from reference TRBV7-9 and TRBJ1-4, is DTGVSQNPRHKITKRGQNVTFRCDPISEHNRLYWYRQTLGQGPEFLTYFQNEAQLEKSRLLSDRFSAERPKGSFSTLEIQRTEQGDSAMYLCASAGGTNEKLFFGSGTQLSVL.